These T cell receptor beta chains were read from a single sample in a study of PD-1 blockade in classical Hodgkin lymphoma. Assay used: immunoSEQ multiplex PCR; TCRdb lists only in-frame clones, some missing. Found here are 25,000 to 35,000 clones, less than 90% of them singletons; the top ten hold about a fifth. The sequences come from peripheral blood mononuclear cells (PBMCs), collected before the second cycle of nivolumab. All receptors derive from a human donor with classical Hodgkin lymphoma. Both conserved end residues are part of each CDR3. A D gene is named only where the DNA matches it firmly. Clone size is stated in some rows and not others, as once, few, many or a class when expanded.

j_gene,v_gene,abundance,d_gene,CDR3nt,CDR3aa
TRBJ1-2,TRBV4-2,-,-,TGTGCCAGCAGCCAATCGATATCCCCTTGGGACAACGTAAACTATGGCTACACCTTC,CASSQSISPWDNVNYGYTF
TRBJ1-3,TRBV5-4,few,-,TGTGCCAGCAGCTTACCCCGGGACAACTCTGGAAACACCATATATTTT,CASSLPRDNSGNTIYF
TRBJ1-3,TRBV11-2,-,-,TGTGCCAGCAGCTTAGGCGGGCCTTTGGGAGCCACCATATATTTT,CASSLGGPLGATIYF
TRBJ2-3,TRBV5-1,-,-,TGCGCCAGCAGCCTGGGGTTCGCAGATACGCAGTATTTT,CASSLGFADTQYF
TRBJ1-3,TRBV11-2,-,-,TGTGCCAGCAGCTTATCTTTTGTATCGATCTCTGGAAACACCATATATTTT,CASSLSFVSISGNTIYF
TRBJ2-5,TRBV28,-,TRBD2,TGTGCCAGCACCCAGGGGCTTAGCGGGAGGGTTGGGACCCAGTACTTC,CASTQGLSGRVGTQYF
TRBJ1-5,TRBV27,once,-,TGTGCCAGCAGTTCCCTCGGAGGAAACAATCAGCCCCAGCATTTT,CASSSLGGNNQPQHF
TRBJ2-5,TRBV29-1,-,TRBD1,TGCAGCGTTGCTCTTAGAGGGGGCGAGACCCAGTACTTC,CSVALRGGETQYF
TRBJ2-2,TRBV6-1,-,-,TGTGCCAGCAGTGAAATCGCAGGGTACAACGGGGAGCTGTTTTTT,CASSEIAGYNGELFF
TRBJ2-7,TRBV6-4,-,TRBD1,TGTGCCAGCAGTTGGAAAGGGACAGGGCCATCCTACGAGCAGTACTTC,CASSWKGTGPSYEQYF
TRBJ1-1,TRBV9,once,-,TGTGCCAGCAGTGCAGGGCCCAACACTGAAGCTTTCTTT,CASSAGPNTEAFF
TRBJ1-2,TRBV4-1,-,-,TGCGCCAGCAGCCGCCTTGTCGTCGATTCTAACTATGGCTACACCTTC,CASSRLVVDSNYGYTF
TRBJ2-7,TRBV9,-,TRBD2,TGTGCCAGCAGCTACAGCGGGAGTTCGGACGAGCAGTACTTC,CASSYSGSSDEQYF
TRBJ1-1,TRBV11-3,-,-,TGTGCCAGCAGCTTAGGAGGGAACACTGAAGCTTTCTTT,CASSLGGNTEAFF
TRBJ2-6,TRBV13,few,-,TGTGCCAGCAGTTCGAGTAGCGGGGCCAACGTCCTGACTTTC,CASSSSSGANVLTF
TRBJ2-1,TRBV7-8,-,TRBD2,TGTGCCAGCAGCTTGGCTAGCGGGGGGGTTTATGAGCAGTTCTTC,CASSLASGGVYEQFF
TRBJ1-6,TRBV10-3,few,-,TGTGCCACCCTCACAGGACTAGGGTCCTATAATTCACCCCTCCACTTT,CATLTGLGSYNSPLHF
TRBJ1-1,TRBV19,-,-,TGTGCCAGTTACGGTCTGACCGGAGCTTTCTTT,CASYGLTGAFF
TRBJ1-1,TRBV10-3,few,-,TGTGCCATCAGTGTTCGGGGGAACACTGAAGCTTTCTTT,CAISVRGNTEAFF
TRBJ2-1,TRBV7-9,-,-,TGTGCCAGCAGCCCGGCCCTCAATGAGCAGTTCTTC,CASSPALNEQFF
TRBJ2-1,TRBV6-1,-,TRBD1,TGTGCCAGCAGTGAAGCGGGGGGACAGGGGGGCAATGAGCAGTTCTTC,CASSEAGGQGGNEQFF
TRBJ2-1,TRBV19,few,-,TGTGCCAGTAGTATCGTGGGGTCCCCCTACAATGAGCAGTTCTTC,CASSIVGSPYNEQFF
TRBJ1-3,TRBV6-5,-,TRBD1,TGTGCCAGCAGTTCCTCAAGAGGACAGGTATATTTT,CASSSSRGQVYF
TRBJ1-2,TRBV15,-,TRBD1,TGTGCCACCAGCAGGCCGCTGGACAGGGTACTGTATGGCTACACCTTC,CATSRPLDRVLYGYTF